The 7 T cell receptor beta chains presented below share a single source sample, sequenced in a study of T-cell reconstitution after alpha-beta-depleted transplantation in children. A TCRbeta library incorporating unique molecular identifiers was prepared. TCRdb used MiXCR to reprocess the PCR reads, holding one entry per CDR3 protein. The top ten hold approximately 2.1% of the sample, which has fewer than 700,000 distinct CDR3 sequences, over 10% seen once. Sequencing used PBMCs, mostly from graft donor cells, obtained 360 days after TCRalphabeta/CD19-depleted stem cell transplant. Receptors were obtained from a male patient between 5 and 17 years old who had a stem cell transplant for acute myeloid leukemia, so the T cells may come from the graft donor.

This chain connects TRBV5-1 to TRBJ2-3, with D unclear. V lost 2 bases to trimming and J lost 2 bases, with 15 bases between them. This CDR3 is 16 amino acids long. CDR1 SGHRS and CDR2 YFSETQ come from the germline V gene. CDR3 DNA sequence: TGCGCCAGCAGCTTCTCGGCGAAACCTTACACAGATACGCAGTATTTT. It translates to CASSFSAKPYTDTQYF. The full variable domain, completed using reference TRBV5-1 and TRBJ2-3, is KAGVTQTPRYLIKTRGQQVTLSCSPISGHRSVSWYQQTPGQGLQFLFEYFSETQRNKGNFPGRFSGRQFSNSRSEMNVSTLELGDSALYLCASSFSAKPYTDTQYFGPGTRLTVL.

The J gene is TRBJ2-1, the V gene TRBV7-2; D gene ambiguous. CDR3 length: 15 amino acids. The ends were cut back, 2 bases at V and 5 bases at J, with 13 bases in the middle. Per germline, CDR1 SGHTA and CDR2 FQGNSA. Here the CDR3 reads CASSLSAADHNEQFF. In DNA, the CDR3 is TGTGCCAGCAGCTTATCTGCCGCGGACCACAATGAGCAGTTCTTC.

This chain joins TRBV2 and TRBJ1-5; 9 nucleotides match TRBD1. The germline CDR1 and CDR2 sequences are SNHLY and FYNNEI. The CDR3 sequence is 14 residues long. The V segment lost 8 bases and the J segment 4 bases; nucleotides outside the gene matches: 6. The CDR3 protein is CASGGQGSNQPQHF. The CDR3 DNA reads as TGTGCCAGCGGCGGACAGGGGTCGAATCAGCCCCAGCATTTT.

The chain couples TRBV29-1 to TRBJ1-2; 10 nucleotides match TRBD1. The CDR3 is made up of 12 amino acids. Trimming took 7 bases from V and 8 from J; bases not matched to a gene: 7. Germline loops: CDR1 SQVTM, CDR2 ANQGSEA. The CDR3 loop reads CSGRGQGWGYTF. CDR3 DNA: TGCAGCGGCCGGGGACAGGGGTGGGGCTACACCTTC. The full variable domain, its missing parts supplied by reference TRBV29-1 and TRBJ1-2, is SAVISQKPSRDICQRGTSLTIQCQVDSQVTMMFWYRQQPGQSLTLIATANQGSEATYESGFVIDKFPISRPNLTFSTLTVSNMSPEDSSIYLCSGRGQGWGYTFGSGTRLTVV.

This clonotype has a handful of counts. The J gene is TRBJ2-1, the V gene TRBV7-9; D might be TRBD1 (5 bases). Trimming pared 0 bases from V and 4 bases from J, leaving 13 bases between. CDR1 and CDR2 (germline): SEHNR, FQNEAQ (reference sequence). CDR3 length: 16 amino acids. Here the CDR3 DNA reads TGTGCCAGCAGCTTAGCGGGAACAGGAATTTACAATGAGCAGTTCTTC. Encoded protein: CASSLAGTGIYNEQFF.

The sample holds a few counts of this clonotype. The chain couples TRBV9 to TRBJ2-2, with TRBD2 matching over 10 bases. Germline CDR1 reads SGDLS; CDR2 reads YYNGEE. The CDR3 length is 15 residues. Trimming at V came to 4 bases and at J to 7 bases, leaving 7 bases not matched to a gene. In nucleotides, the CDR3 is TGTGCCAGCAGCAGAGAGCTAGCGGGAGTCGGGGAGCTGTTTTTT. It specifies CASSRELAGVGELFF.

This clonotype was counted only a few times. The chain links TRBV29-1 to TRBJ1-1, with 8 bases identical to TRBD1. The J segment lost 4 bases and the V segment lost 6 bases, leaving 1 base of the junction unmatched. Germline-derived CDR1 and CDR2 are SQVTM and ANQGSEA. The CDR3 loop spans 11 amino acids. The CDR3 loop is CSVQGGTEAFF. CDR3 nucleotide sequence: TGCAGCGTACAGGGGGGCACTGAAGCTTTCTTT.